The rows below give T cell receptor beta chains drawn from one sample of a study of T cell repertoires in cytomegalovirus infection. TCRdb re-derived calls from the reads in MiXCR, one entry per CDR3 protein. This sample has 360,000 or so distinct CDR3 sequences, with about a third found just once. For these TCRs, the target antigens are not known. The input for sequencing was cultured PBMCs, taken from culture after CMV antigen stimulation. The receptors stem from a human donor in good health (CMV status not recorded). Some clones in this sample may be carry-over from other donors' samples. Each CDR3 is given with its conserved first and last residue. D genes are given only for firm matches. Clone sizes are given selectively: once, few, many, or a class where the clone is expanded.

v_call	j_call	clone_size	d_call	cdr3_nt	cdr3_aa
TRBV4-1	TRBJ2-5	.	.	TGCGCCAGCAGCCAAGCCGGAGCCACTCACGTAGGGGGTGTAGGTCCAGAGACCCAGTACTTC	CASSQAGATHVGGVGPETQYF
TRBV7-2	TRBJ2-1	.	.	TGTGCCAGCAGCTCCCGCCACAATGAGCAGTTCTTC	CASSSRHNEQFF
TRBV7-2	TRBJ2-1	many	.	TGTGCCAGCAGCTTATCTTACAATGAGCAGTTCTTC	CASSLSYNEQFF
TRBV28	TRBJ1-2	.	TRBD1	TGTGCCAGCGGTAGGGACAGTACTAACTATGGCTACACCTTC	CASGRDSTNYGYTF
TRBV19	TRBJ1-1	.	.	TGTGCCAGTAGTACGGGACGCCGGAACACTGAAGCTTTCTTT	CASSTGRRNTEAFF
TRBV12-3/TRBV12-4	TRBJ1-3	.	.	TGTGCCAGCACCATTGGGAGTTTCGGAAACACCATATATTTT	CASTIGSFGNTIYF
TRBV5-4	TRBJ2-1	once	.	TGTGCCAGCAGCACCACAGGCAATGAGCAGTTCTTC	CASSTTGNEQFF
TRBV27	TRBJ1-5	.	.	TGTGCCAGCAGTTTATCCCAGGGATTCAATCAGCCCCAGCATTTT	CASSLSQGFNQPQHF
TRBV11-2	TRBJ2-3	few	TRBD2	TGTGCCAGCAGCTTAGCGGGAGGAATAACAGATACGCAGTATTTT	CASSLAGGITDTQYF
TRBV4-1	TRBJ2-3	few	.	TGCGCCAGCAGCCAACTTTACAGTCCGGGAGTTGATACGCAGTATTTT	CASSQLYSPGVDTQYF
TRBV23-1	TRBJ2-7	.	TRBD1	TGCGCCCCACGACAGGGGGTTGGGGACGAGCAGTACTTC	CAPRQGVGDEQYF
TRBV7-2	TRBJ2-1	.	.	TGTGCCAGCAGCCCCCTAGGGGGAGGGACATACAATGAGCAGTTCTTC	CASSPLGGGTYNEQFF
TRBV7-2	TRBJ2-5	many	.	TGTGCCAGCAGCTTATTGGAGACCCAGTACTTC	CASSLLETQYF
TRBV7-8	TRBJ2-5	few	TRBD2	TGTGCCAGCAGCCCCCGGGGACTAGCGGGAGGTATGTCTTCGGAGACCCAGTACTTC	CASSPRGLAGGMSSETQYF
TRBV7-2	TRBJ2-1	few	.	TGTGCCAGCAGCTTAGCGGTCGGCCAGGCCGAGGAGCAGTTCTTC	CASSLAVGQAEEQFF
TRBV19	TRBJ1-1	few	.	TGTGCCAGTAGTACTTTTAGCACTGAAGCTTTCTTT	CASSTFSTEAFF
TRBV6-5	TRBJ2-5	few	.	TGTGCCAGCAGTTACTCAATAGTCGGGCGGGGCGAGACCCAGTACTTC	CASSYSIVGRGETQYF
TRBV24-1	TRBJ2-1	.	.	TGTGCCACCAGTGATTTGCGAACAGGGTTATACAATGAGCAGTTCTTC	CATSDLRTGLYNEQFF
TRBV6-1	TRBJ1-3	.	.	TGTGCCAGCACCTCGACGGGTAACACCATATATTTT	CASTSTGNTIYF
TRBV14	TRBJ2-1	.	TRBD1	TGTGCCAGCAGCCAAGTGGGACAGGGTGAGCAGTTCTTC	CASSQVGQGEQFF
TRBV7-2	TRBJ2-2	.	.	TGTGCCAGCAGCCCCAGTCTTTACAAAATCCTGTACACCGGGGAGCTGTTTTTT	CASSPSLYKILYTGELFF
TRBV15	TRBJ2-1	.	TRBD2	TGTGCCACCAGCTTTAAGCCGGGACTAGCGTCAATGCATGAGCAGTTCTTC	CATSFKPGLASMHEQFF
TRBV11-1	TRBJ2-1	few	TRBD2	TGTGCCAGCAGCGTCACTAGCGGGACGGGCAATGAGCAGTTCTTC	CASSVTSGTGNEQFF
TRBV7-9	TRBJ2-1	few	.	TGTGCCAGCAGCCTTTTTATGAGCTCCTACAATGAGCAGTTCTTC	CASSLFMSSYNEQFF
TRBV11-2	TRBJ2-7	.	TRBD1	TGTGCCAGCAGCTTACCCCGGACAGGCCTCTCTGAAAGCTCCTACGAGCAGTACTTC	CASSLPRTGLSESSYEQYF
TRBV20-1	TRBJ2-5	.	.	TGCAGTGCTAGCCTCCAAGGGGCCCAAGAGACCCAGTACTTC	CSASLQGAQETQYF
TRBV7-2	TRBJ1-5	few	.	TGTGCCAGCAGTTCTGGGCCGGATCAGCCCCAGCATTTT	CASSSGPDQPQHF
TRBV10-3	TRBJ2-1	.	TRBD2	TGTGCCATCAGCCAATTACCGGGACTAGCGGGAGATAATGAGCAGTTCTTC	CAISQLPGLAGDNEQFF
TRBV6-6	TRBJ2-1	.	.	TGTGCCAGCAGTTACCTCCCTTCGGGCGGCGGTATCTACAATGAGCAGTTCTTC	CASSYLPSGGGIYNEQFF
TRBV7-9	TRBJ1-1	.	.	TGTGCCAGCAGCCACAAAAACACTGAAGCTTTCTTT	CASSHKNTEAFF
TRBV6-8	TRBJ2-2	few	TRBD2	TGTGCCAGCAGTTCCACCTCTAGCGGGGGAACCGGGGAGCTGTTTTTT	CASSSTSSGGTGELFF
TRBV3-1	TRBJ1-2	few	TRBD1	TGTGCCAGCAGCCATAGGACAGGGAGTAACTATGGCTACACCTTC	CASSHRTGSNYGYTF
TRBV7-2	TRBJ2-2	few	.	TGTGCCAGCAGCCCAGGACAGACGGGAACCGGGGAGCTGTTTTTT	CASSPGQTGTGELFF
TRBV7-2	TRBJ1-2	many	TRBD1	TGTGCCAGCATACCGGGACAGGGAGTGTTTGGCTACACCTTC	CASIPGQGVFGYTF
TRBV10-3	TRBJ1-2	.	.	TGTGCCATCATGAAAGGCGTGGGGGCGCAGGGCTACACCTTC	CAIMKGVGAQGYTF
TRBV7-9	TRBJ2-1	few	TRBD2	TGTGCCAGCAGCTTAACCCCGGGACTAGCTCACAATGAGCAGTTCTTC	CASSLTPGLAHNEQFF
TRBV29-1	TRBJ1-4	.	.	TGCAGCGTCGCGTCCGGCGGGCTAGGTGAAAAACTGTTTTTT	CSVASGGLGEKLFF
TRBV6-5	TRBJ2-1	few	TRBD2	TGTGCCAGTGGGCTCGGGACTAGCGGGATTGATGAGCAGTTCTTC	CASGLGTSGIDEQFF
TRBV11-2	TRBJ1-6	once	.	TGTGCCAGCAGCCTCCCGGCAGGAGCAAATTCACCCCTCCACTTT	CASSLPAGANSPLHF
TRBV19	TRBJ1-5	few	.	TGTGCCAGTAGTCGAGACACCAATCAGCCCCAGCATTTT	CASSRDTNQPQHF
TRBV20-1	TRBJ1-2	few	.	TGCAGTGCTAGGGGGGGGGGCTCTCCCAGCTACACCTTC	CSARGGGSPSYTF
TRBV6-2/TRBV6-3	TRBJ2-3	once	TRBD2	TGTGCCAGCAGTTACCTGGCTAGCGGGACGTATAGCACAGATACGCAGTATTTT	CASSYLASGTYSTDTQYF
TRBV20-1	TRBJ2-1	.	TRBD2	TGCAGTGCTAGAATAATGGGACTAGCGGGAGGGGAGTCGAACTACAATGAGCAGTTCTTC	CSARIMGLAGGESNYNEQFF
TRBV28	TRBJ1-5	.	.	TGTGCCAGCAGTTTATCACGCAATCAGCCCCAGCATTTT	CASSLSRNQPQHF
TRBV12-3/TRBV12-4	TRBJ1-1	.	.	TGTGCCAGCAGTTTAATCAGCACTGAAGCTTTCTTT	CASSLISTEAFF
TRBV27	TRBJ2-3	few	TRBD2	TGTGCCAGCAGTTTCAGTCAGGGACTAGCGGAGACCACAGATACGCAGTATTTT	CASSFSQGLAETTDTQYF
TRBV6-2/TRBV6-3	TRBJ2-1	few	TRBD1	TGTGCCAGCAGCGGACAGGGTATAGGCAATGAGCAGTTCTTC	CASSGQGIGNEQFF
TRBV7-8	TRBJ1-2	.	.	TGTGCCAGCAGCTTAAAGGGTCGAGATGGCTACACCTTC	CASSLKGRDGYTF
TRBV7-2	TRBJ2-3	many	.	TGTGCCAGCAGCATAAATCCCAGGAGGGCGCCGCGCGCAGATACGCAGTATTTT	CASSINPRRAPRADTQYF
TRBV7-9	TRBJ1-1	few	.	TGTGCCAGCAATTCTGCGGACACTGAAGCTTTCTTT	CASNSADTEAFF
TRBV7-2	TRBJ2-1	few	TRBD2	TGTGCCAGCAGCGGGGGAGGGCCTTACAATGAGCAGTTCTTC	CASSGGGPYNEQFF
TRBV7-8	TRBJ1-1	many	.	TGTGCCAGCAGCTACTACGGACAGTCAGCTTTCTTT	CASSYYGQSAFF
TRBV29-1	TRBJ2-5	many	.	TGCAGCGTTCTCGGCAGGGGCACAGAGACCCAGTACTTC	CSVLGRGTETQYF
TRBV11-2	TRBJ2-3	few	TRBD1	TGTGCCAGCAGCTTACCTCGTCGGACAGGGAATCCGGATACGCAGTATTTT	CASSLPRRTGNPDTQYF
TRBV23-1	TRBJ1-5	.	TRBD1	TGCGCCAGCAGTCAACCTACTGACAGGGATAGGAGCAATCAGCCCCAGCATTTT	CASSQPTDRDRSNQPQHF
TRBV7-9	TRBJ1-5	.	.	TGTGCCAGCAGCTTAGGCTCCCGGGCCCAGCATTTT	CASSLGSRAQHF
TRBV19	TRBJ2-2	few	.	TGTGCCAGTAGTATAGGGCGGAGAAACACCGGGGAGCTGTTTTTT	CASSIGRRNTGELFF